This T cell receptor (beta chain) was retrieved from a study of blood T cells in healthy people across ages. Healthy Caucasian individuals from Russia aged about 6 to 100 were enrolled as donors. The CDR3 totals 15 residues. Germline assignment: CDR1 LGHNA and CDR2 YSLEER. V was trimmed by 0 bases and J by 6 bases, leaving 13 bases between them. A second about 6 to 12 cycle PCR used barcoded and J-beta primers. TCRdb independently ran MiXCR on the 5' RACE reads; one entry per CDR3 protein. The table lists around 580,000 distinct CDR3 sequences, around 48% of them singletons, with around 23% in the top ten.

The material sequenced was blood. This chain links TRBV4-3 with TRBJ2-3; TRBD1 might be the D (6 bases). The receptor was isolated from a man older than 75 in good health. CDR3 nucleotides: TGCGCCAGCAGCCAAGAGGGGAGCAGGGGTGATACGCAGTATTTT. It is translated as CASSQEGSRGDTQYF.